The entry below describes one TCR beta chain. No antigen is known for it. One entry per CDR3 protein, called by TCRdb with MiXCR from the RT-PCR reads. The sample carries roughly 520,000 distinct CDR3 sequences, about 25% recorded once. This sample stems from a study of response to subunit inactivated influenza vaccine. Findings and caveats of the study: Each seasonal influenza vaccination recruits few new T cells, the authors suggested.

This clonotype was obtained from a man aged 50 or older who received an inactivated influenza vaccine. Specimen: CD4+ T cells sorted from PBMCs, collected around 5 days after vaccination.

The CDR3 region has the DNA TGCAGCGTTGGGCTAAGGGGGGGCACTGAAGCTTTCTTT. Translating gives CSVGLRGGTEAFF. The genes are TRBV29-1 and TRBJ1-1; weak D call: TRBD1 (6 bases). Germline V gene sequence: CDR1 SQVTM, CDR2 ANQGSEA. There are 13 residues in the CDR3. V was shortened by 4 bases and J by 4 bases, with 13 bases between the two germline ends. Based on the CDR3 plus reference TRBV29-1 and TRBJ1-1, the full variable domain is SAVISQKPSRDICQRGTSLTIQCQVDSQVTMMFWYRQQPGQSLTLIATANQGSEATYESGFVIDKFPISRPNLTFSTLTVSNMSPEDSSIYLCSVGLRGGTEAFFGQGTRLTVV.